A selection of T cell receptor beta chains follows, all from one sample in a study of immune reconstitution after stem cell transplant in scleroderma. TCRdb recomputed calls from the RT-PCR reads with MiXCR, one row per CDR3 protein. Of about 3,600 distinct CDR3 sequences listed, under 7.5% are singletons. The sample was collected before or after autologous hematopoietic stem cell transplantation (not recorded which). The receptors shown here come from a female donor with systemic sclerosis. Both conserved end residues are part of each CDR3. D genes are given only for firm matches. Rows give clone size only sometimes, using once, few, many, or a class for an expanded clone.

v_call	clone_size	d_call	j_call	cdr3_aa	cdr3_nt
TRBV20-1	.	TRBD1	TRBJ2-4	CSAIPTGLSLAKNIQYF	TGCAGTGCCATTCCGACAGGGTTGTCATTAGCCAAAAACATTCAGTACTTC
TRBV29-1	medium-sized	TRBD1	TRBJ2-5	CSVEGNRGWETQYF	TGCAGCGTTGAGGGTAACAGGGGCTGGGAGACCCAGTACTTC
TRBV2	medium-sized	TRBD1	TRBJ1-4	CASRPAKGASEKLFF	TGTGCCAGCCGCCCGGCCAAGGGGGCAAGCGAAAAACTGTTTTTT
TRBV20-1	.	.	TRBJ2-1	CSARDPGGSDGQFF	TGCAGTGCTAGAGATCCGGGGGGCAGTGATGGGCAGTTCTTC
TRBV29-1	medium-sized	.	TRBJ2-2	CSVEADNTGELFF	TGCAGCGTTGAAGCCGACAACACCGGGGAGCTGTTTTTT
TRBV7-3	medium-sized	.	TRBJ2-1	CASSLISGGLSDEQFF	TGTGCCAGCAGCTTAATTTCCGGGGGTCTCTCGGATGAGCAGTTCTTC
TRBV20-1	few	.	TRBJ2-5	CSAHPGVWETQYF	TGCAGTGCTCACCCAGGGGTTTGGGAGACCCAGTACTTC
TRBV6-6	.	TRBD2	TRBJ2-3	CATGREGRDTQYF	TGTGCCACGGGGCGGGAGGGCCGAGATACGCAGTATTTT
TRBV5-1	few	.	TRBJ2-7	CASSFLPSWGSPYEQYF	TGCGCCAGCAGCTTCCTACCCTCCTGGGGGTCCCCCTACGAGCAGTACTTC
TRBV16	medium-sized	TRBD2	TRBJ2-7	CASSFRAGVLPEQYF	TGTGCCAGCAGCTTCAGGGCGGGGGTCCTCCCCGAGCAGTACTTC
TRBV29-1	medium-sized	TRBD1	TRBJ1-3	CSVYGQGGNTIYF	TGCAGCGTCTACGGACAGGGAGGAAACACCATATATTTT
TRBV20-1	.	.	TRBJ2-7	CSARDGVKQYF	TGCAGTGCTAGAGATGGGGTGAAGCAGTACTTC
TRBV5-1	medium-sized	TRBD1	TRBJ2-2	CASSSSTGGANTGELFF	TGCGCCAGCAGCTCCTCGACAGGGGGCGCGAACACCGGGGAGCTGTTTTTT
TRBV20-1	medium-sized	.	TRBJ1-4	CSARDGAGADEKLFF	TGCAGTGCTAGAGATGGGGCAGGGGCGGATGAAAAACTGTTTTTT
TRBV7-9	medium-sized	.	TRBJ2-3	CASSLSGATDTQYF	TGTGCCAGCAGCTTATCGGGAGCCACAGATACGCAGTATTTT
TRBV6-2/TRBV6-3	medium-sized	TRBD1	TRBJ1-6	CASSLTGASSYNSPLHF	TGTGCCAGCAGCCTTACAGGGGCCAGCTCCTATAATTCACCCCTCCACTTT
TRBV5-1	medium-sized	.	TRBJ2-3	CASSLARSATDTQYF	TGCGCCAGCAGCTTGGCTAGAAGCGCCACAGATACGCAGTATTTT
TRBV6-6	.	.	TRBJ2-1	CASSGAPLANEQFF	TGTGCCAGCAGCGGCGCCCCGCTAGCGAATGAGCAGTTCTTC
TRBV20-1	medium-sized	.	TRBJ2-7	CSATERAISEQYF	TGCAGTGCTACGGAGCGGGCTATCAGCGAGCAGTACTTC
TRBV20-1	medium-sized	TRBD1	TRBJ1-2	CSAGQGANYGYTF	TGCAGTGCGGGACAGGGTGCTAACTATGGCTACACCTTC
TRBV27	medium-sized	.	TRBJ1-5	CASSLSGRVSNQPQHF	TGTGCCAGCAGTTTATCGGGTAGGGTTAGCAATCAGCCCCAGCATTTT
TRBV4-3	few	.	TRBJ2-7	CASSQDPGIRNYEQYF	TGCGCCAGCAGCCAAGACCCAGGGATCCGAAACTACGAGCAGTACTTC
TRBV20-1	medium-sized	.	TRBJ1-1	CSAWYAEAFF	TGCAGTGCCTGGTATGCTGAAGCTTTCTTT
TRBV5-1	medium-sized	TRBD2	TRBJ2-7	CASSPAYATSGRDSVQYF	TGCGCCAGCAGCCCAGCATACGCCACTAGCGGGAGGGACTCGGTGCAGTACTTC
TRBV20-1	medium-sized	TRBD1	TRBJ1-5	CSARAKLQGKQPQHF	TGCAGTGCTAGAGCAAAACTACAGGGGAAACAGCCCCAGCATTTT
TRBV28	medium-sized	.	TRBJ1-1	CASIRFRGAWDTEAFF	TGTGCCAGCATACGCTTTCGGGGGGCGTGGGACACTGAAGCTTTCTTT
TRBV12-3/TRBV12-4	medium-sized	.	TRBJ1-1	CASSLKRRALGDLNTEAFF	TGTGCCAGCAGTTTAAAGCGACGGGCCTTAGGAGATCTGAACACTGAAGCTTTCTTT
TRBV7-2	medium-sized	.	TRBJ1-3	CASSLGRADTIYF	TGTGCCAGCAGCCTCGGCAGGGCGGACACCATATATTTT
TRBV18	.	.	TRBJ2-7	CASSRAGQSSYEQYF	TGTGCCAGCTCACGTGCGGGACAGAGCTCCTACGAGCAGTACTTC
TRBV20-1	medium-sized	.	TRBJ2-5	CSARDNVSPETQYF	TGCAGTGCTAGAGATAATGTCAGTCCAGAGACCCAGTACTTC
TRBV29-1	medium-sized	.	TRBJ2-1	CSVSTGSFSYNEQFF	TGCAGCGTTTCCACGGGGTCTTTCTCCTACAATGAGCAGTTCTTC
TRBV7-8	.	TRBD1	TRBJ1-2	CASSFYSGQRIGYTF	TGTGCCAGCAGCTTTTACTCGGGACAGCGGATAGGCTACACCTTC
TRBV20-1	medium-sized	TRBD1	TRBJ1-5	CSARTKGAGNQPQHF	TGCAGTGCTAGAACAAAGGGGGCGGGAAATCAGCCCCAGCATTTT
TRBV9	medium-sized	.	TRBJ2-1	CASSSPVGDVLPYNEQFF	TGTGCCAGCAGCTCGCCAGTGGGGGATGTTCTCCCCTACAATGAGCAGTTCTTC
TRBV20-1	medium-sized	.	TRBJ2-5	CSATQPAGVVQTQYF	TGCAGTGCTACCCAGCCAGCGGGTGTGGTGCAGACCCAGTACTTC
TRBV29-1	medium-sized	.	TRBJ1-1	CSVRMNTEAFF	TGCAGCGTTAGAATGAACACTGAAGCTTTCTTT
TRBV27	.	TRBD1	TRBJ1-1	CASRQTGLNTEAFF	TGTGCCAGCCGCCAGACAGGGTTGAACACTGAAGCTTTCTTT
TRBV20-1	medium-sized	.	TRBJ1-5	CSASPGRGSNQPQHF	TGCAGTGCTAGCCCGGGGAGGGGTTCCAATCAGCCCCAGCATTTT
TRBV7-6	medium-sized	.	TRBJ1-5	CASSPQEGLNQPQHF	TGTGCCAGCAGCCCGCAGGAGGGGCTCAATCAGCCCCAGCATTTT